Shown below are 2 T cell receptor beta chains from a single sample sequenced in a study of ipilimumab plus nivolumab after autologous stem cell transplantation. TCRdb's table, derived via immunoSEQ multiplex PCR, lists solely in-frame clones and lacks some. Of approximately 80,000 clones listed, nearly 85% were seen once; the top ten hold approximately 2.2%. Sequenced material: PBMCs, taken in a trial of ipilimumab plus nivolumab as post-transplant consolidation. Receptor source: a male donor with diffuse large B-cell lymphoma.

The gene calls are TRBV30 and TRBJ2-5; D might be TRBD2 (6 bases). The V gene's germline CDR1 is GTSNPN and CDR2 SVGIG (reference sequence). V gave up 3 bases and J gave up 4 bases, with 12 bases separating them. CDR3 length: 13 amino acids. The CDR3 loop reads CAWSRAGGETQYF. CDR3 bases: TGTGCCTGGAGCCGGGCCGGGGGAGAGACCCAGTACTTC. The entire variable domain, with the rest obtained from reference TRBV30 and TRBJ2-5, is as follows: SQTIHQWPATLVQPVGSPLSLECTVEGTSNPNLYWYRQAAGRGLQLLFYSVGIGQISSEVPQNLSASRPQDRQFILSSKKLLLSDSGFYLCAWSRAGGETQYFGPGTRLLVL.

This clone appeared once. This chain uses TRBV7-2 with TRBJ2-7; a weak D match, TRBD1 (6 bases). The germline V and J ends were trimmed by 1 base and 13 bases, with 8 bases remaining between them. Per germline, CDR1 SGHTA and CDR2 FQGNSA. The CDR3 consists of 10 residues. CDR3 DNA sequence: TGTGCCAGCAGCTTAGACGGGACATACTTC. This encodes CASSLDGTYF.